These T cell receptor beta chains were read from a single sample in a study of regulatory T cells in long-lasting Graves disease. Using its own MiXCR run on the multiplex PCR reads, TCRdb lists one record per CDR3 protein. There are some 320,000 distinct CDR3 sequences in the sample; over 15% occur only once, and roughly 40% lies in the top ten. Source: peripheral blood mononuclear cells (PBMCs), taken at new diagnosis, from a patient treated with antithyroid drugs. These receptor sequences come from a female donor with Graves disease. Both conserved end residues are part of each CDR3. D genes are given only for firm matches. Not all rows give a size; the values are once, few, many and, for expanded clones, a class.

v_gene: TRBV11-3; abundance: once; d_gene: -; j_gene: TRBJ1-4; CDR3aa: CASSFRQGREKLFF; CDR3nt: TGTGCCAGCAGCTTCCGGCAGGGGAGGGAAAAACTGTTTTTT
v_gene: TRBV2; abundance: few; d_gene: TRBD2; j_gene: TRBJ2-7; CDR3aa: CAVLGRLAGSHEQYF; CDR3nt: TGTGCCGTACTTGGTCGACTAGCGGGATCACACGAGCAGTACTTC
v_gene: TRBV11-2; abundance: many; d_gene: TRBD1; j_gene: TRBJ1-6; CDR3aa: CASSLMPGTGHNSPLHF; CDR3nt: TGTGCCAGCAGCTTAATGCCCGGGACAGGGCATAATTCACCCCTCCACTTT
v_gene: TRBV5-1; abundance: many; d_gene: TRBD2; j_gene: TRBJ2-7; CDR3aa: CASSLVAGLDEQYF; CDR3nt: TGCGCCAGCAGCTTGGTAGCGGGACTCGACGAGCAGTACTTC
v_gene: TRBV6-1; abundance: many; d_gene: -; j_gene: TRBJ1-1; CDR3aa: CASSEGDLYTEAFF; CDR3nt: TGTGCCAGCAGTGAAGGGGACCTATACACTGAAGCTTTCTTT
v_gene: TRBV11-2; abundance: many; d_gene: TRBD2; j_gene: TRBJ2-5; CDR3aa: CASSLEATSGGEETQYF; CDR3nt: TGTGCCAGCAGCTTAGAGGCAACTAGCGGGGGCGAAGAGACCCAGTACTTC
v_gene: TRBV27; abundance: few; d_gene: TRBD1; j_gene: TRBJ1-4; CDR3aa: CASSRETGGEKKLFF; CDR3nt: TGTGCCAGCAGTCGAGAGACAGGGGGCGAGAAAAAACTGTTTTTT
v_gene: TRBV12-3/TRBV12-4; abundance: -; d_gene: -; j_gene: TRBJ2-7; CDR3aa: CASSLFRGEQYF; CDR3nt: TGTGCCAGCAGTTTATTCCGGGGGGAGCAGTACTTC
v_gene: TRBV19; abundance: few; d_gene: -; j_gene: TRBJ2-5; CDR3aa: CASNQGQSQETQYF; CDR3nt: TGTGCCAGTAATCAAGGACAGTCCCAAGAGACCCAGTACTTC
v_gene: TRBV13; abundance: many; d_gene: TRBD1; j_gene: TRBJ1-1; CDR3aa: CASHEQGADTEAFF; CDR3nt: TGTGCCAGTCACGAACAGGGGGCAGACACTGAAGCTTTCTTT
v_gene: TRBV28; abundance: many; d_gene: TRBD2; j_gene: TRBJ2-7; CDR3aa: CASSLRTSGRATYEQYF; CDR3nt: TGTGCCAGCAGTTTAAGGACTAGCGGGAGGGCCACCTACGAGCAGTACTTC
v_gene: TRBV29-1; abundance: -; d_gene: TRBD1; j_gene: TRBJ1-1; CDR3aa: CSVEMTGLNTEAFF; CDR3nt: TGCAGCGTTGAAATGACAGGGTTGAACACTGAAGCTTTCTTT
v_gene: TRBV27; abundance: many; d_gene: TRBD2; j_gene: TRBJ2-1; CDR3aa: CASSAMVASGNNEQFF; CDR3nt: TGTGCCAGCAGCGCTATGGTGGCTAGCGGGAACAATGAGCAGTTCTTC
v_gene: TRBV20-1; abundance: many; d_gene: -; j_gene: TRBJ1-2; CDR3aa: CSYSPPRANYGYTF; CDR3nt: TGCAGTTACTCGCCCCCGAGAGCTAACTATGGCTACACCTTC
v_gene: TRBV28; abundance: many; d_gene: -; j_gene: TRBJ1-4; CDR3aa: CASSWVGAGGTNEKLFF; CDR3nt: TGTGCCAGCAGCTGGGTCGGGGCGGGGGGTACTAATGAAAAACTGTTTTTT
v_gene: TRBV2; abundance: -; d_gene: TRBD1; j_gene: TRBJ2-5; CDR3aa: CASNRGQGGIETQYF; CDR3nt: TGTGCCAGCAACAGGGGGCAGGGTGGTATAGAGACCCAGTACTTC
v_gene: TRBV12-3/TRBV12-4; abundance: many; d_gene: TRBD2; j_gene: TRBJ2-7; CDR3aa: CASSSPSPTSGGYEQYF; CDR3nt: TGTGCCAGCAGTTCCCCCTCGCCGACTAGCGGTGGTTACGAGCAGTACTTC
v_gene: TRBV20-1; abundance: few; d_gene: TRBD2; j_gene: TRBJ2-1; CDR3aa: CSARGLAVYNEQFF; CDR3nt: TGCAGTGCTAGAGGTCTAGCGGTCTACAATGAGCAGTTCTTC
v_gene: TRBV11-2; abundance: -; d_gene: -; j_gene: TRBJ2-1; CDR3aa: CASSLVQRANEQFF; CDR3nt: TGTGCCAGCAGCTTAGTTCAGCGGGCCAATGAGCAGTTCTTC
v_gene: TRBV6-1; abundance: many; d_gene: -; j_gene: TRBJ1-6; CDR3aa: CASTPPGESPLHF; CDR3nt: TGTGCCAGCACCCCGCCAGGGGAGTCACCCCTCCACTTT
v_gene: TRBV19; abundance: many; d_gene: -; j_gene: TRBJ1-5; CDR3aa: CASSILERNQPQHF; CDR3nt: TGTGCCAGTAGTATCTTGGAGCGCAATCAGCCCCAGCATTTT
v_gene: TRBV5-1; abundance: -; d_gene: -; j_gene: TRBJ1-1; CDR3aa: CASRAGPNTEAFF; CDR3nt: TGCGCCAGCAGGGCGGGCCCGAACACTGAAGCTTTCTTT
v_gene: TRBV11-2; abundance: many; d_gene: -; j_gene: TRBJ1-2; CDR3aa: CASSLGDKYGYTF; CDR3nt: TGTGCCAGCAGCTTAGGGGACAAGTATGGCTACACCTTC
v_gene: TRBV12-3/TRBV12-4; abundance: many; d_gene: TRBD2; j_gene: TRBJ2-7; CDR3aa: CASSFGLAEGYEQYF; CDR3nt: TGTGCCAGCAGTTTCGGACTAGCGGAGGGCTACGAGCAGTACTTC
v_gene: TRBV5-1; abundance: many; d_gene: TRBD1; j_gene: TRBJ1-2; CDR3aa: CASSLAGTGSLSAYGYTF; CDR3nt: TGCGCCAGCAGCTTGGCCGGGACAGGGTCCCTTAGCGCCTATGGCTACACCTTC
v_gene: TRBV5-1; abundance: -; d_gene: TRBD2; j_gene: TRBJ2-5; CDR3aa: CASTPSVAGGQETQYF; CDR3nt: TGCGCCAGCACCCCCTCGGTAGCGGGAGGCCAAGAGACCCAGTACTTC
v_gene: TRBV12-3/TRBV12-4; abundance: many; d_gene: TRBD2; j_gene: TRBJ2-3; CDR3aa: CASSLALSDLAGGPDTQYF; CDR3nt: TGTGCCAGCAGTTTAGCCCTATCTGATCTAGCGGGAGGTCCGGATACGCAGTATTTT
v_gene: TRBV11-2; abundance: many; d_gene: -; j_gene: TRBJ2-3; CDR3aa: CASSLRERTTDTQYF; CDR3nt: TGTGCCAGCAGCTTACGCGAACGGACCACAGATACGCAGTATTTT
v_gene: TRBV29-1; abundance: many; d_gene: -; j_gene: TRBJ1-4; CDR3aa: CSVWDPKVEKLFF; CDR3nt: TGCAGCGTTTGGGACCCAAAAGTTGAAAAACTGTTTTTT
v_gene: TRBV30; abundance: many; d_gene: -; j_gene: TRBJ1-6; CDR3aa: CAWSVGRNSPLHF; CDR3nt: TGTGCCTGGAGTGTGGGGCGTAATTCACCCCTCCACTTT
v_gene: TRBV7-9; abundance: many; d_gene: TRBD2; j_gene: TRBJ2-1; CDR3aa: CASSLATSGISYNEQFF; CDR3nt: TGTGCCAGCAGCTTAGCGACTAGCGGGATCTCCTACAATGAGCAGTTCTTC
v_gene: TRBV28; abundance: many; d_gene: -; j_gene: TRBJ2-7; CDR3aa: CASSLPTALSYEQYF; CDR3nt: TGTGCCAGCAGTTTACCCACGGCTCTTTCCTACGAGCAGTACTTC
v_gene: TRBV30; abundance: many; d_gene: -; j_gene: TRBJ1-4; CDR3aa: CAWSVLQGPNEKLFF; CDR3nt: TGTGCCTGGAGTGTACTTCAGGGGCCGAATGAAAAACTGTTTTTT
v_gene: TRBV5-1; abundance: few; d_gene: -; j_gene: TRBJ1-5; CDR3aa: CASSLAGGLQPQHF; CDR3nt: TGCGCCAGCAGCTTGGCGGGAGGGTTGCAGCCCCAGCATTTT
v_gene: TRBV7-8; abundance: few; d_gene: -; j_gene: TRBJ1-4; CDR3aa: CASSLVGAGGEKLFF; CDR3nt: TGTGCCAGCAGCTTAGTGGGAGCGGGAGGCGAAAAACTGTTTTTT
v_gene: TRBV2; abundance: many; d_gene: -; j_gene: TRBJ1-2; CDR3aa: CASKTDYGYTF; CDR3nt: TGTGCCAGCAAGACAGACTATGGCTACACCTTC
v_gene: TRBV3-1; abundance: few; d_gene: -; j_gene: TRBJ2-4; CDR3aa: CASSQVTRRVQYF; CDR3nt: TGTGCCAGCAGCCAAGTTACCAGGCGGGTTCAGTACTTC
v_gene: TRBV19; abundance: -; d_gene: -; j_gene: TRBJ2-7; CDR3aa: CASRFQGRATSYEQYF; CDR3nt: TGTGCCAGTAGATTTCAGGGGCGGGCTACCTCCTACGAGCAGTACTTC
v_gene: TRBV3-1; abundance: many; d_gene: TRBD2; j_gene: TRBJ2-7; CDR3aa: CASSQSAGGRYEQYF; CDR3nt: TGTGCCAGCAGCCAATCCGCGGGAGGGAGGTACGAGCAGTACTTC
v_gene: TRBV20-1; abundance: many; d_gene: -; j_gene: TRBJ2-7; CDR3aa: CSARGSASRWEQYF; CDR3nt: TGCAGTGCTAGAGGATCCGCAAGCCGGTGGGAGCAGTACTTC
v_gene: TRBV20-1; abundance: many; d_gene: -; j_gene: TRBJ2-3; CDR3aa: CSASAEDTQYF; CDR3nt: TGCAGTGCTAGTGCCGAGGATACGCAGTATTTT
v_gene: TRBV7-8; abundance: -; d_gene: -; j_gene: TRBJ1-2; CDR3aa: CASKQPTNYGYTF; CDR3nt: TGTGCCAGCAAACAACCTACTAACTATGGCTACACCTTC